Listed here is a single T cell receptor beta chain. What it binds is not known. This sample stems from a study of shared clonotypes between healthy human individuals. In the study overall: CD8 memory received one plate per donor, CD8 naive two, CD4 memory three and CD4 naive three.

The CDR3 runs 14 residues. Trimming cost V 6 bases and J 8 bases, with 17 bases left between them. Germline CDR1 is MRHNA and CDR2 is SNTAGT. Whole-study results and caveats: Inspection by rarefaction showed sorted-subset sequencing to be incomplete despite large depth.

Generated by immunoSEQ multiplex PCR, the TCRdb table keeps only in-frame clones and is missing some. The data contain 950,000 to 1,300,000 clones, 65% to 75% of them singletons. Donors comprised healthy HIV-negative adults lacking recent acute infections or vaccinations. The study drew all its donors from Caucasian adults living in Nashville, Tennessee. The sample was memory CD4+ T cells sorted from blood. Subset defined: CD45RA-negative fraction. The chain links TRBV6-4 to TRBJ2-1; D not certain. This receptor was identified in a man in his late teens or twenties in good health. CDR3 protein: CASSPPNLGDEQFF. CDR3 DNA: TGTGCCAGCAGCCCCCCAAACCTAGGCGATGAGCAGTTCTTC.